Below are 21 T cell receptor beta chains sequenced from a single sample in a study of T cells in Graves' hyperthyroidism and ophthalmopathy. Amplified TCR beta CDR3 regions came from RNA transcripts. The study used the HTBI primer set for a first-round RT-PCR of the TCR CDR3. TCRdb reprocessed the multiplex PCR reads via MiXCR and lists one record per CDR3 protein. The table lists about 530,000 distinct CDR3 sequences, approximately 17% of them singletons, with approximately 18% in the top ten. The sequencing input was blood. These receptors came from a woman aged 18-30 years with Graves' ophthalmopathy.

V gene TRBV4-1 combines with J gene TRBJ2-7; D could derive from TRBD1 or TRBD2 (5 bases each). There are 15 residues in the CDR3. CDR1 is MGHRA and CDR2 is YSYEKL in the germline V gene. Between the trimmed V and J ends, which lost 3 bases and 5 bases, there was a span of 17 bases. The CDR3 reads CASSQVFREIHEQYF. CDR3 bases: TGCGCCAGCAGCCAGGTTTTCAGGGAGATCCACGAGCAGTACTTC.

This clonotype was counted a few times. CDR3 protein: CSASSSSESKNIQYF. For the CDR3, the DNA is TGCAGTGCTAGTTCTAGCAGTGAGTCCAAAAACATTCAGTACTTC. The V and J genes are TRBV20-1 and TRBJ2-4; TRBD2 is a possible D gene (5 bases). Germline V gives CDR1 DFQATT, CDR2 SNEGSKA (reference sequence). The CDR3 spans 15 residues. V lost 3 bases and J 2 bases, leaving 14 bases between the germline ends.

This clonotype was picked up many times. This sequence joins TRBV6-1 and TRBJ2-1; D tentatively reads TRBD1 or TRBD2 (5 bases each). The germline V and J ends were trimmed by 6 bases and 0 bases, with 15 bases remaining between them. The CDR3 covers 16 residues. Per the germline V gene, CDR1 is MNHNS and CDR2 is SASEGT. The CDR3 spells CASRIMGDSSYNEQFF. CDR3 DNA sequence: TGTGCCAGCAGGATAATGGGGGATAGCTCCTACAATGAGCAGTTCTTC.

This clonotype was observed at least ten times. The chain joins TRBV30 to TRBJ2-3; 12 nucleotides agree with TRBD2. The CDR3 loop spans 17 amino acids. The V gene end was trimmed by 1 base and the J gene end by 2 bases; junction bases not matched to a gene: 7. CDR1 is GTSNPN, CDR2 SVGIG, per germline (reference sequence). CDR3 in amino acids: CAWSGSGLAGITDTQYF. For the CDR3, the DNA is TGTGCCTGGAGTGGATCCGGACTAGCGGGGATCACAGATACGCAGTATTTT.

At least ten counts were recorded for this clonotype. The genes are TRBV6-1 and TRBJ1-1; D is unclear. This CDR3 comprises 13 residues. Trimming took off 5 bases at V and 12 bases at J, with 19 bases between the two ends. Germline CDR1 MNHNS, CDR2 SASEGT. CDR3 loop: CASSYSPGSPTFF. The CDR3 region has the DNA TGTGCCAGCAGTTACAGTCCCGGGAGCCCAACTTTCTTT.

This clonotype was recorded at least ten times. The chain carries TRBV24-1 and TRBJ2-1; no definite D call. Looked up from germline, CDR1 is KGHDR and CDR2 is SFDVKD. The CDR3 loop spans 16 amino acids. The V and J ends lost 4 bases and 2 bases respectively, with 14 bases between them. The CDR3, as DNA: TGTGCCACCAGTGACCCCTCGTCAGCGACCTACAATGAGCAGTTCTTC. Amino acid sequence: CATSDPSSATYNEQFF.

This clonotype was counted ten times or more. This chain connects TRBV30 to TRBJ1-2; maybe TRBD1 (6 bases). The CDR3 covers 13 residues. CDR1 and CDR2 from the germline V gene are GTSNPN and SVGIG (reference sequence). Trimming took off 3 bases at V and 5 bases at J, with 13 bases between the two ends. The DNA for the CDR3 is TGTGCCTGGAGGACGGGGACACTTTATGGCTACACCTTC. Its protein is CAWRTGTLYGYTF.

This clonotype was detected ten times or more. The gene calls are TRBV10-3 and TRBJ1-5; D is uncertain. The CDR3 is made up of 15 amino acids. CDR1 and CDR2 (germline): ENHRY, SYGVKD. V was shortened by 8 bases and J by 0 bases, with 14 bases between the two germline ends. CDR3 sequence: CAISSGETSNQPQHF. CDR3 coding DNA: TGTGCCATCTCCTCCGGGGAAACTAGCAATCAGCCCCAGCATTTT.

In regard to this clonotype: This may stem from a read error, because a much larger clone lies one nucleotide away. This chain uses TRBV28 with TRBJ2-5; 9 bases line up with TRBD1. The CDR3 sequence is 13 residues long. Germline V gene data show CDR1 as MDHEN and CDR2 as SYDVKM. The V gene end was trimmed by 6 bases and the J gene end by 8 bases; junction bases not matched to a gene: 7. CDR3 nucleotide sequence: TGTGCCAGCAGGACAGGGGGGGGGGAAACCCAGTACTTC. As protein: CASRTGGGETQYF. The whole variable domain, remainder taken from reference TRBV28 and TRBJ2-5, is DVKVTQSSRYLVKRTGEKVFLECVQDMDHENMFWYRQDPGLGLRLIYFSYDVKMKEKGDIPEGYSVSREKKERFSLILESASTNQTSMYLCASRTGGGETQYFGPGTRLLVL.

This clonotype has at least ten counts. The gene calls are TRBV3-1 and TRBJ1-3, with TRBD1 matching 7 bases. Trimming removed 1 base from V and 1 base from J; junction bases left unmatched: 7. The CDR3 contains 17 residues. The germline V gene has CDR1 LGHDT and CDR2 YNNKEL (reference sequence). In DNA, the CDR3 is TGTGCCAGCAGCCAAGGCCTGGGACAGACTTCTGGAAACACCATATATTTT. Protein: CASSQGLGQTSGNTIYF.

This clonotype was counted at least ten times. This chain joins TRBV20-1 and TRBJ1-2, with 8 bases matching TRBD1. J gave up 8 bases and V 6 bases, and 8 bases lay outside the gene matches. Germline-derived CDR1 and CDR2 are DFQATT and SNEGSKA (reference sequence). The CDR3 sequence is 12 residues long. The CDR3 loop reads CSARQGREGYTF. The DNA of the CDR3 is TGCAGTGCCAGACAGGGGAGGGAAGGCTACACCTTC.

V usage is TRBV12-3 or TRBV12-4 and J usage is TRBJ1-5, with no clear D. The CDR3 is made up of 13 amino acids. Deletions cut 4 bases from V and 7 bases from J, with 11 bases between. The CDR3 DNA reads as TGTGCCAGCAGTTCGACCGGCTTGCAGCCCCAGCATTTT. Translation gives CASSSTGLQPQHF.

This clonotype has a count of ten or more. The V gene is TRBV27, the J gene TRBJ2-5, with 16 bases matching TRBD2. The CDR3 contains 17 residues. Germline values: CDR1 MNHEY, CDR2 SMNVEV (reference sequence). V was pared by 9 bases and J by 5 bases, with 12 bases of the junction left unmatched. This CDR3 reads CASSTGTSGRAFETQYF. The DNA for the CDR3 is TGTGCCAGTAGCACCGGGACTAGCGGGAGGGCTTTTGAGACCCAGTACTTC.

This clonotype was observed at least ten times. V and J are TRBV12-3 or TRBV12-4 and TRBJ2-2, with TRBD1 as a possible D gene (7 bases). The V and J ends lost 3 bases and 4 bases respectively, with 12 bases between them. This CDR3 comprises 15 residues. CDR3 residues: CASSFGQGGTGELFF. Here the CDR3 DNA reads TGTGCCAGCAGTTTCGGGCAGGGGGGCACCGGGGAGCTGTTTTTT.

This chain connects TRBV6-2 or TRBV6-3 to TRBJ1-2; the D gene is possibly TRBD1 (5 bases). Germline V gene lookup returns CDR1 MNHEY and CDR2 SVGEGT. This CDR3 is 13 amino acids long. Trimming cost V 7 bases and J 1 base, with 10 bases left between them. The CDR3 bases are TGTGCCAGCACCGAAGACAGTAACTATGGCTACACCTTC. Its translation is CASTEDSNYGYTF.

This chain joins TRBV7-9 and TRBJ2-7, with a weak D call TRBD2 (6 bases). Trimming cost V 5 bases and J 0 bases, with 14 bases left between them. There are 15 residues in the CDR3. The V gene's germline CDR1 is SEHNR and CDR2 FQNEAQ (reference sequence). In DNA, the CDR3 is TGTGCCAGCAGCGCAACCTCTAGCGTCTCCTACGAGCAGTACTTC. Amino acids: CASSATSSVSYEQYF.

This clonotype was counted at least ten times. The chain is built from TRBV7-2 and TRBJ1-1; D perhaps matches TRBD1 (5 bases). The CDR3 contains 16 residues. Germline V gene sequence: CDR1 SGHTA, CDR2 FQGNSA. V lost 4 bases to trimming and J lost 2 bases, with 17 bases between them. The CDR3 here is CASSSGQGGFNTEAFF. The CDR3 region has the DNA TGTGCCAGCAGCTCGGGCCAGGGCGGGTTTAACACTGAAGCTTTCTTT.

Many counts were recorded for this clonotype. The chain carries TRBV12-3 or TRBV12-4 and TRBJ1-1, with D possibly matching TRBD1 (5 bases). This CDR3 is built from 14 residues. V gave up 5 bases and J gave up 5 bases, with 15 bases separating them. Written as DNA, the CDR3 is TGTGCCAGCAGTCCCCAGGGTGTGGCAACTGAAGCTTTCTTT. It encodes CASSPQGVATEAFF.

This clonotype was counted between two and nine times. This chain uses TRBV10-3 with TRBJ1-1, with D uncertain. CDR1 and CDR2 (germline): ENHRY, SYGVKD. This CDR3 is 15 amino acids long. V was cut by 0 bases and J by 1 base, with 9 bases left in between. The CDR3 sequence: CAISESGTPNTEAFF. CDR3 coding DNA: TGTGCCATCAGTGAGTCGGGAACTCCGAACACTGAAGCTTTCTTT.

This clonotype was counted many times. This sequence joins TRBV11-2 and TRBJ2-1, with D hard to call. Trimming took 2 bases from V and 6 from J, leaving 14 bases between them. This CDR3 comprises 15 residues. From germline, CDR1 is SGHAT and CDR2 FQNNGV. The CDR3 is CASSLNPQVRNEQFF. Written as DNA, the CDR3 is TGTGCCAGCAGCTTAAATCCTCAGGTGCGCAATGAGCAGTTCTTC.

V gene TRBV29-1 combines with J gene TRBJ2-2; 12 bases fit TRBD2. CDR1 is SQVTM and CDR2 is ANQGSEA in the germline V gene. The J segment lost 3 bases and the V segment lost 1 base, leaving 3 bases of the junction unmatched. This CDR3 has 16 residues. The CDR3 loop is CSVEGTSGDYTGELFF. The CDR3 DNA reads TGCAGCGTTGAAGGGACTAGCGGGGATTACACCGGGGAGCTGTTTTTT.